This T cell receptor (beta chain) was sequenced in a study of T-cell reconstitution after alpha-beta-depleted transplantation in children. V was shortened by 6 bases and J by 0 bases, with 9 bases between the two germline ends. The CDR3 is made up of 13 amino acids. Germline V gene lookup returns CDR1 SQVTM and CDR2 ANQGSEA. The authors prepared the TCRbeta library with unique molecular identifiers. Using its own MiXCR run on the PCR reads, TCRdb lists one record per CDR3 protein. This table holds about 610,000 distinct CDR3 sequences, under 12% found once. Specimen: PBMCs from the stem cell graft donor, collected from the stem cell graft. The sequence derives from a human donor who donated a stem cell graft to a child with acute myeloid leukemia. This rearrangement joins TRBV29-1 to TRBJ2-1; no definite D call. CDR3 amino acids: CSVGRSSYNEQFF. CDR3 DNA sequence: TGCAGCGTGGGCCGGAGCTCCTACAATGAGCAGTTCTTC.